This T cell receptor beta chain was captured in a study of yellow fever vaccine responses in identical twins. Study conclusions and caveats: In identical twins, vaccine T cell responses appeared partly shared and partly individual.

TCRdb re-analysed the RT-PCR reads in MiXCR, keeping a single row per CDR3 protein. The sample holds about 13,000 distinct CDR3 sequences, 84% seen once. On this clonotype: The antigen is unknown.

V was cut by 5 bases and J by 1 base, with 12 bases left in between. The CDR3 extends over 14 amino acids. Germline CDR1 is MNHEY and CDR2 is SMNVEV (reference sequence). The receptor's source is a woman under 30 who received the yellow fever vaccine. The V gene is TRBV27, the J gene TRBJ2-7; the D gene could be TRBD1 or TRBD2 (5 bases each). Sequences were derived from T cells from blood (PBMCs), unsorted or a sorted subset (not recorded which), sampled before or after yellow fever vaccination (not recorded which). The CDR3 spells CASSTRDGSYEQYF. The CDR3 region has the DNA TGTGCCAGCAGTACCCGGGACGGGTCCTACGAGCAGTACTTC.